What follows are 14 T cell receptor beta chains derived from one specimen sequenced in a study of T cell responses to AZD1222 COVID-19 vaccine. The method was immunoSEQ multiplex PCR; TCRdb's version includes in-frame clones alone and lacks a portion of them. The sample records about 82,000 clones, 83% being singletons. The material was peripheral blood, obtained 28 days after the second AZD1222 dose. The receptors shown here come from an adult who received the AZD1222 COVID-19 vaccine.

This clone showed up just a few times. The chain has TRBV19 and TRBJ2-7, with 12 bases fitting TRBD2. CDR1 and CDR2 (germline): LNHDA, SQIVND (reference sequence). The V segment lost 6 bases and the J segment 2 bases; nucleotides outside the gene matches: 8. The CDR3 length is 16 residues. CDR3 DNA: TGTGCCAGTAGCTTTGGACTAGCGGGACCCGCCTACGAGCAGTACTTC. This sequence encodes CASSFGLAGPAYEQYF.

V and J are TRBV15 and TRBJ1-4; D is ambiguous. The germline V and J ends were trimmed by 8 bases and 1 base, with 14 bases remaining between them. The CDR3 runs to 15 residues. Per germline, CDR1 LNHNV and CDR2 YYDKDF (reference sequence). The CDR3, as DNA: TGTGCCACCGGTCCCCCAGGAGGAACTAATGAAAAACTGTTTTTT. It is translated as CATGPPGGTNEKLFF.

J is TRBJ1-6 and V is TRBV20-1; D uncertain. The CDR3 length is 18 residues. V was clipped by 6 bases and J by 1 base, with 22 bases between them. Germline values: CDR1 DFQATT, CDR2 SNEGSKA (reference sequence). In DNA form, the CDR3 reads TGCAGTGCCAGTTTGACACGGCGAAGTGGGTCCTATAATTCACCCCTCCACTTT. Protein product: CSASLTRRSGSYNSPLHF.

This clone was recorded a few times. The V and J genes are TRBV7-2 and TRBJ2-7; D gene ambiguous. V shed 2 bases and J shed 6 bases, with 8 bases lying between them. Germline-derived CDR1 and CDR2 are SGHTA and FQGNSA. The CDR3 runs 12 residues. The CDR3 DNA follows: TGTGCCAGCAGCTTATGGGGTAGCGAGCAGTACTTC. As protein: CASSLWGSEQYF.

The CDR3 reads CASKGGEYGYTF. Here the CDR3 DNA reads TGTGCCAGCAAAGGGGGCGAGTATGGCTACACCTTC. The gene calls are TRBV28 and TRBJ1-2, with 7 bases that match TRBD1. The trim removed 7 bases at V and 5 bases at J, leaving 4 bases unmatched. The CDR3 loop spans 12 amino acids. Germline values: CDR1 MDHEN, CDR2 SYDVKM.

This clone showed up just a few times. The genes are TRBV11-2 and TRBJ1-4, with D uncertain. This CDR3 region has 16 residues. CDR1 is SGHAT, CDR2 FQNNGV, per germline. V lost 1 base and J lost 0, with 9 bases in between. The CDR3 bases are TGTGCCAGCAGCTTAGCTGGACGGACAACTAATGAAAAACTGTTTTTT. This gives the protein CASSLAGRTTNEKLFF.

This clone was detected only a few times. The CDR3 here is CASSYGTGGQEQYF. Here the CDR3 DNA reads TGTGCCAGCAGTTACGGGACAGGGGGTCAAGAGCAGTACTTC. J is TRBJ2-7 and V is TRBV6-2 or TRBV6-3; the match to TRBD1 covers 11 bases. Germline CDR1 reads MNHEY; CDR2 reads SVGEGT. The CDR3 runs to 14 residues. V trimming: 2 bases; J trimming: 7 bases; junction bases outside the gene matches: 4.

The V call is TRBV27, the J call TRBJ2-6; TRBD1 is a possible D gene (6 bases). This CDR3 has 16 amino acids. V was clipped by 1 base and J by 4 bases, with 11 bases between them. Germline V gene sequence: CDR1 MNHEY, CDR2 SMNVEV (reference sequence). The CDR3 DNA reads as TGTGCCAGCAGTTTATACAGGGTAGACGGGGCCAACGTCCTGACTTTC. Translated: CASSLYRVDGANVLTF.

The chain employs TRBV19 and TRBJ2-1, with D maybe TRBD1 (5 bases). The germline CDR1 and CDR2 sequences are LNHDA and SQIVND (reference sequence). This CDR3 is built from 15 residues. Trimming stripped 8 bases from V and 0 bases from J, with 14 bases between. CDR3 protein: CASRPSGNSYNEQFF. The CDR3, as DNA: TGTGCCAGTCGACCATCAGGGAACTCCTACAATGAGCAGTTCTTC.

V usage is TRBV5-4 and J usage is TRBJ2-7; a possible D gene is TRBD2 (7 bases). CDR1 is SGHNT, CDR2 YYREEE, per germline (reference sequence). CDR3 length: 14 residues. Trimming cost V 0 bases and J 4 bases, with 11 bases left between them. Here the CDR3 DNA reads TGTGCCAGCAGCTTGGAGGCGGGGGCATACGAGCAGTACTTC. It is translated as CASSLEAGAYEQYF.

The chain carries TRBV7-3 and TRBJ1-4; D gene unclear. The CDR3 runs to 15 residues. Germline V gene sequence: CDR1 SGHTA, CDR2 FQGTGA. The germline V and J ends were trimmed by 2 bases and 3 bases, with 10 bases remaining between them. CDR3 in DNA: TGTGCCAGCAGCTTAGGAGTCACCTCTAATGAAAAACTGTTTTTT. This translates into CASSLGVTSNEKLFF.

The V and J genes are TRBV28 and TRBJ1-2, with 9 bases fitting TRBD1. CDR3 length: 15 residues. The trim removed 6 bases at V and 8 bases at J, leaving 13 bases unmatched. Germline values: CDR1 MDHEN, CDR2 SYDVKM. The CDR3 DNA sequence: TGTGCCAGCAGAAAACAGGGGGCTAGTTTTGACGGCTACACCTTC. Translated: CASRKQGASFDGYTF.

The chain employs TRBV2 and TRBJ2-7, with 7 bases aligning to TRBD1. Germline assignment: CDR1 SNHLY and CDR2 FYNNEI. V dropped 2 bases and J dropped 7; count of bases not matched to a gene: 8. The CDR3 is 14 residues long. Here the CDR3 reads CASSEKTGTDEQYF. CDR3 bases: TGTGCCAGCAGTGAAAAGACAGGGACAGATGAGCAGTACTTC.

V usage is TRBV5-1 and J usage is TRBJ2-1, with D uncertain. Germline loops: CDR1 SGHRS, CDR2 YFSETQ. This CDR3 contains 17 residues. The V and J ends lost 6 bases and 5 bases respectively, with 24 bases between them. The chain's CDR3 is CASTLQTGGTLNNEQFF. The CDR3 DNA sequence: TGCGCCAGCACCCTGCAGACCGGCGGAACGTTAAACAATGAGCAGTTCTTC.